The rows below give T cell receptor beta chains drawn from one sample of a study of vaccination effects on CD4 cells after COVID-19. Antigens for these TCRs are unknown. Libraries were prepared by immunoSEQ multiplex PCR; TCRdb keeps only in-frame clonotypes and omits some of them. In the table there are about 40,000 clones, roughly 66% of which are singletons. The specimen was CD4+ T cells from PBMCs cultured with HCoV-OC43 spike peptides, collected before COVID-19 vaccination. The receptor source for this set is a human donor who received a COVID-19 vaccine. Each CDR3 is given without its conserved first and last residue.

>TRBJ2-3|TRBV6-5
ASIQGAGDTQY
>TRBJ2-2|TRBV18
ASSPSVNGELF
>TRBJ2-3|TRBV5-1
ASGQDQDTQY
>TRBJ1-3|TRBV4-1
ASSQAFVPDSGNTIY
>TRBJ1-3|TRBV6-2/TRBV6-3
ASSLRVGGDTIY
>TRBJ2-1|TRBV5-1
ASSLPGHRSNEQF
>TRBJ1-5|TRBV5-6
ASRQGNQPQH
>TRBJ2-5|TRBV7-8
ASSSPVGLGETQY
>TRBJ2-1|TRBV18
ASSQLAGVTYNEQF
>TRBJ1-1|TRBV6-5
ASNPGGSTEAF
>TRBJ2-7|TRBV27
ASNPTFGYEQY
>TRBJ2-1|TRBV5-1
ASSLRESGSYNEQF